This paragraph reports one TCR beta chain. These data originate in a study of shared T cell receptors in the human thymus. Repertoires were generated with immunoSEQ multiplex PCR, while TCRdb's copy carries only in-frame clones and drops some. Of 550,000 to 800,000 clones in the sample, approximately 85% were seen once. A further study also used this sample, focusing on human thymus T cells. That paper notes: Thymus tissue for the work was resected from patients undergoing corrective heart surgery. In thymic and blood repertoires alike, V and J usage looked biased.

The TCR comes from a girl under three years old with a congenital heart defect. Source material: thymocytes.

CDR3 region: CATSKTSSYNEQFF. The CDR3 DNA is TGTGCCACCAGCAAAACCAGCTCCTACAATGAGCAGTTCTTC. The chain is built from TRBV15 and TRBJ2-1; D remains ambiguous. V gave up 4 bases and J gave up 0 bases, with 7 bases separating them. The CDR3 spans 14 residues. Germline loops: CDR1 LNHNV, CDR2 YYDKDF (reference sequence).